Shown below are 2 T cell receptor beta chains from a single sample sequenced in a study of blood T cell repertoires in COVID-19. Profiled with immunoSEQ multiplex PCR; TCRdb holds only in-frame clones, not every one. Among about 150,000 clones listed, 65% to 85% were seen once. The material sequenced was peripheral blood. The receptors come from a woman over 75 with acute or convalescent COVID-19.

This clone was found once. This rearrangement joins TRBV27 to TRBJ1-2; D is possibly TRBD1 (5 bases). CDR1 MNHEY and CDR2 SMNVEV come from the germline V gene (reference sequence). With 6 bases removed from V and 1 base from J, the gap between germline ends came to 9 bases. This CDR3 contains 13 residues. Written as DNA, the CDR3 is TGTGCCAGCAGCAGGGTGGATAACTATGGCTACACCTTC. It is translated as CASSRVDNYGYTF.

In DNA, the CDR3 is TGTGCCAGTAGTATAGGTCGGACAGGGGTCACTGAAGCTTTCTTT. This encodes CASSIGRTGVTEAFF. The chain is built from TRBV19 and TRBJ1-1, with 9 bases aligning to TRBD1. This CDR3 contains 15 residues. Trimming cost V 1 base and J 4 bases; bases outside gene matches: 4. CDR1 and CDR2 (germline): LNHDA, SQIVND (reference sequence).